The rows below give T cell receptor beta chains drawn from one sample of a study of T cell changes during pregnancy in multiple sclerosis. Profiled with immunoSEQ multiplex PCR; TCRdb holds only in-frame clones, not every one. The table has about 79,000 clones, 90% to 95% seen once; the top ten hold less than 0.75%. The sequenced sample was peripheral blood, obtained in the second trimester of pregnancy. Receptors were obtained from a female donor in good health, enrolled as a control in a pregnancy study. CDR3s include the opening cysteine and the closing phenylalanine or tryptophan. The D gene is left open where the match is weak. Some rows mark clone size as missing; the rest say once, few, many or name a class of expanded clone.

TGTGCCAGCAGTTACTCGTTCAGAACCGACTACGAGCAGTACTTC CASSYSFRTDYEQYF TRBJ2-7 - TRBV6-5 -
TGTGCCAGCAGCGATGATGAGAATGGAAACACCATATATTTT CASSDDENGNTIYF TRBJ1-3 - TRBV7-9 once
TGTGCCTGGAGTGTACGAGGGACAGGGGGCTTCGAGCTGTTTTTT CAWSVRGTGGFELFF TRBJ2-2 TRBD1 TRBV30 -
TGTGCCAGCAGCGTCGGGACTAGTGGAGGGGGTGAGCAGTTCTTC CASSVGTSGGGEQFF TRBJ2-1 TRBD2 TRBV5-4 -
TGTGCCAGCAGTTTATCAGGGGGCGGTGGCTACACCTTC CASSLSGGGGYTF TRBJ1-2 TRBD1 TRBV27 -
TGCGCCAGCAGCCCGGGGGGGGCTAGCGGTCTAGCCAAAAACATTCAGTACTTC CASSPGGASGLAKNIQYF TRBJ2-4 TRBD2 TRBV4-1 -
TGTGCCAGCAGTGAAAGACGACCGGGGAATCAGCCCCAGCATTTT CASSERRPGNQPQHF TRBJ1-5 - TRBV6-1 once
TGCGCCAGCAGCTATGGTTCAGGGGTGGGCACTGAAGCTTTCTTT CASSYGSGVGTEAFF TRBJ1-1 - TRBV5-1 -
TGTGCCAGCAGCCATTCTACCTACGAGCAGTACTTC CASSHSTYEQYF TRBJ2-7 - TRBV7-2 -
TGTGCCTGGGCCGGACAGGGGGTGTACGAGCAGTACTTC CAWAGQGVYEQYF TRBJ2-7 TRBD1 TRBV30 -
TGCGCCAGCAGTGCCGATTACAGGGTATCAGGGGCCGGGGAGCTGTTTTTT CASSADYRVSGAGELFF TRBJ2-2 - TRBV10-2 -
TGTGCCAGCGCCGGGACAGGGGGAAACACCATATATTTT CASAGTGGNTIYF TRBJ1-3 TRBD1 TRBV19 -
TGCGCCAGCAGCCAAGGCATGCGTAAAACTTCCTACAATGAGCAGTTCTTC CASSQGMRKTSYNEQFF TRBJ2-1 - TRBV4-3 -
TGTGCCAGCAGCCGGACAGGGGAAGGTTTTAAACTGTTTTTT CASSRTGEGFKLFF TRBJ1-4 TRBD1 TRBV5-4 -
TGTGCCAGCAGCTTCCGACAGGGGGAGGGTGGCTACACCTTC CASSFRQGEGGYTF TRBJ1-2 TRBD1 TRBV11-1 -
TGTGCCAGCAATCCTAGCGGTCTAACAGATACGCAGTATTTT CASNPSGLTDTQYF TRBJ2-3 TRBD2 TRBV9 -
TGTGCCAGCAGTGTCAAGGGGGCTGGAGGCTACACCTTC CASSVKGAGGYTF TRBJ1-2 TRBD1 TRBV2 -
TGTGCCTGGAACGTAGCGGGGGGACACATTCAGTACTTC CAWNVAGGHIQYF TRBJ2-4 TRBD2 TRBV30 -
TGTGCCAGCAGTCAACCTCGGGACAGCGAAGAGACCCAGTACTTC CASSQPRDSEETQYF TRBJ2-5 TRBD1 TRBV6-5 -
TGTGCCAGTAGTATCGACAGGGACGAGCAGTACTTC CASSIDRDEQYF TRBJ2-7 TRBD1 TRBV19 -
TGTGCCAGCAGCGTAGTCCCAGGGGGCGACTATGGCTACACCTTC CASSVVPGGDYGYTF TRBJ1-2 TRBD1 TRBV9 -
TGTGCCAGCAGCCAAACTAGCGGGGTGCGGGGCGAGCAGTACTTC CASSQTSGVRGEQYF TRBJ2-7 TRBD2 TRBV7-2 -
TGTGCCAGCAGTTACTCGTTGGACAACGAAGCTTTCTTT CASSYSLDNEAFF TRBJ1-1 - TRBV6-6 -
TGTGCCAGCAGTTCTCGGGACAGGGCGCATGGCTACACCTTC CASSSRDRAHGYTF TRBJ1-2 TRBD1 TRBV6-6 -
TGTGCCAGCAGCCAGGGGACAGAAGGTCAGCCCCAGCATTTT CASSQGTEGQPQHF TRBJ1-5 TRBD1 TRBV7-3 -
TGTGCCAGCAGCGCCCCTCGAGGTACGCAGTATTTT CASSAPRGTQYF TRBJ2-3 - TRBV9 -
TGTGCCAGCAGCGTGGGGCAGGGGGTCCAAGAGACCCAGTACTTC CASSVGQGVQETQYF TRBJ2-5 TRBD1 TRBV11-2 -
TGTGCCAGAACCACGGATACAGGGCGTAATGAAAAACTGTTTTTT CARTTDTGRNEKLFF TRBJ1-4 - TRBV5-3 -
TGTGCCAGCAGTTGGGGGACAGGGGCAGATACGCAGTATTTT CASSWGTGADTQYF TRBJ2-3 TRBD1 TRBV27 -
TGTGCCAGCAGCCCGACAGGAGCCAAAAACATTCAGTACTTC CASSPTGAKNIQYF TRBJ2-4 - TRBV9 -
TGTGCCAGCAGCCCAAGGAAACAGGGCGGGTACGAGCAGTACTTC CASSPRKQGGYEQYF TRBJ2-7 - TRBV4-2 -
TGTGCCAGCACGGGGGTGTCCTACGAGCAGTACTTC CASTGVSYEQYF TRBJ2-7 - TRBV2 -
TGTGCCAGCTCATCGACAGGGATGGACGAGCAGTACTTC CASSSTGMDEQYF TRBJ2-7 TRBD1 TRBV18 -
TGCGCCAGCAGCTCTCTAGCGGGGGCCCTCACAGATACGCAGTATTTT CASSSLAGALTDTQYF TRBJ2-3 TRBD2 TRBV4-1 -
TGTGCCAGCAGTTCCCCCCTTACCGGGGGGAATAATTCACCCCTCCACTTT CASSSPLTGGNNSPLHF TRBJ1-6 - TRBV27 -
TGTGCCAGCAGCCCCAAAACAGGGATCTACGAGCAGTACTTC CASSPKTGIYEQYF TRBJ2-7 - TRBV5-4 -
TGTGCCAGCAGCTTAGCGCCCGGGGACTATGGCTACACCTTC CASSLAPGDYGYTF TRBJ1-2 - TRBV7-9 -
TGTGCCAGCAGCTTCGGCGGGCAGCCCCAGCATTTT CASSFGGQPQHF TRBJ1-5 - TRBV5-6 -
TGTGCCAGCAGTGGACTAGCGGGGGGGCCGCGGGAGACCCAGTACTTC CASSGLAGGPRETQYF TRBJ2-5 TRBD2 TRBV25-1 -
TGTGCCAGCAGTCCCGGGACAGGGGGTAATCAGCCCCAGCATTTT CASSPGTGGNQPQHF TRBJ1-5 TRBD1 TRBV6-5 once
TGTGCCACCACGACAGAGGTAACGGGCTACACCTTC CATTTEVTGYTF TRBJ1-2 - TRBV10-3 -
TGTGCCAGCAGCCAAGATCCCAGGGGACGGTTCGGGGAGCTGTTTTTT CASSQDPRGRFGELFF TRBJ2-2 - TRBV4-2 -
TGTGCCAGCAGCCAAATAGGGACTAGCAGTCGGGGGCAGTTCTTC CASSQIGTSSRGQFF TRBJ2-1 TRBD2 TRBV14 -
TGTGCCACCAGCAGGACCGAAATGGGCTCCGGGGAGCTGTTTTTT CATSRTEMGSGELFF TRBJ2-2 - TRBV15 few
TGCGCCAGCAGCTTTATGCGGGACAGGAGGGCGAACACTGAAGCTTTCTTT CASSFMRDRRANTEAFF TRBJ1-1 TRBD1 TRBV5-1 -
TGTGCCAGCAGTGAGGTTGGTCGGGGGAACACTGAAGCTTTCTTT CASSEVGRGNTEAFF TRBJ1-1 - TRBV6-1 -
TGTGCCAGCAGCTACGGAATCGGGGGGCGAAATGAAAAACTGTTTTTT CASSYGIGGRNEKLFF TRBJ1-4 - TRBV7-6 -
TGTGCCAGCCTCAGCGGGGTGACTGAAGCTTTCTTT CASLSGVTEAFF TRBJ1-1 - TRBV7-8 -
TGTGCTAGTGGTCTGAACTACGGACAGGTGAACACTGAAGCTTTCTTT CASGLNYGQVNTEAFF TRBJ1-1 TRBD1 TRBV12-5 -
TGCGCCAGCAGCTTGGGGGCCAGGGGGACAGATACGCAGTATTTT CASSLGARGTDTQYF TRBJ2-3 TRBD1 TRBV5-1 -
TGCGCCAGCAGCCAAGATCCTAGCGGGGGATCGGAGACCCAGTACTTC CASSQDPSGGSETQYF TRBJ2-5 TRBD2 TRBV7-2 -
TGCGCCAGCAGCCAAGATCGGGGGCCCCCAGGGGGATATGGCTACACCTTC CASSQDRGPPGGYGYTF TRBJ1-2 TRBD1 TRBV4-1 -
TGTGCCAGCCAGGGGGGACAGGGGGGCTATGGCTACACCTTC CASQGGQGGYGYTF TRBJ1-2 TRBD1 TRBV25-1 once
TGTGCCAGCAGTGCGGAGGTTTGGAAGCCCCAGCATTTT CASSAEVWKPQHF TRBJ1-5 - TRBV25-1 -
TGTGCCAGCAGTTTGCTACAGGGTCGTGGCGAGTATTTT CASSLLQGRGEYF TRBJ2-3 - TRBV27 -